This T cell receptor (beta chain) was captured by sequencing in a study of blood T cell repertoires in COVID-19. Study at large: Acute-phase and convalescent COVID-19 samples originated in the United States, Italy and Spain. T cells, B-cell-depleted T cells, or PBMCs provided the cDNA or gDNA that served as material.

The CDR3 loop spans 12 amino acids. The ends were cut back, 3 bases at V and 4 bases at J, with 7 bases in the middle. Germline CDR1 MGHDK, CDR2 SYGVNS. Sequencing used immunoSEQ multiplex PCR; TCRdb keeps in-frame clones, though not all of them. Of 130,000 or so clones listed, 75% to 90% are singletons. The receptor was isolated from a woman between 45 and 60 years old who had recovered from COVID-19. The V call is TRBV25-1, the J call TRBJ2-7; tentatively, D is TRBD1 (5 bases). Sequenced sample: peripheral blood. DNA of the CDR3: TGTGCCAGCAGTGACAGGGCGTACGAGCAGTACTTC. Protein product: CASSDRAYEQYF.